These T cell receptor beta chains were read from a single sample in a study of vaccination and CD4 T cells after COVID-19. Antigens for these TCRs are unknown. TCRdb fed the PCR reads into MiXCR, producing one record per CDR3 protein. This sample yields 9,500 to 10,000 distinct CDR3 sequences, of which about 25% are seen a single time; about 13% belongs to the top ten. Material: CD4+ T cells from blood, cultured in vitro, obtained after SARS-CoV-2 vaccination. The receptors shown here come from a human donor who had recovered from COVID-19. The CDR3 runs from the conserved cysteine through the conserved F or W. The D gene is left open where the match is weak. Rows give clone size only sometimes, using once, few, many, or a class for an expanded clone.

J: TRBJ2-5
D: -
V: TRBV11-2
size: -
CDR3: CASSLWDLETQYF
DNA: TGTGCCAGCAGCTTATGGGATCTAGAGACCCAGTACTTC

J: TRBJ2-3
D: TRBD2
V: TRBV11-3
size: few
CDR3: CASSQGLASDTQYF
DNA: TGTGCCAGCAGCCAGGGACTAGCGTCAGATACGCAGTATTTT

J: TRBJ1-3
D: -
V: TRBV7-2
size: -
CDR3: CASSLQGTLRSGNTIYF
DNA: TGTGCCAGCAGCCTCCAGGGGACCCTCCGCTCTGGAAACACCATATATTTT

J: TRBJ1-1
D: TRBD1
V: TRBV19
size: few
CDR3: CASSPGGTGGTEAFF
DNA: TGTGCCAGTAGTCCCGGCGGGACAGGGGGGACTGAAGCTTTCTTT

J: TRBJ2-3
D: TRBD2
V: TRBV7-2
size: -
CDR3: CASSVGLAGVGDTQYF
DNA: TGTGCCAGCAGCGTCGGTCTAGCGGGAGTGGGAGATACGCAGTATTTT

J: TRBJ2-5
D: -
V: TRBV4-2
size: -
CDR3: CASSQPGVGMETQYF
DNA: TGTGCCAGCAGCCAACCCGGGGTAGGGATGGAGACCCAGTACTTC

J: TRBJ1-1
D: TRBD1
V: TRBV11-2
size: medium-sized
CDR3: CASSLSTGVTEAFF
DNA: TGTGCCAGCAGCTTAAGTACAGGGGTCACTGAAGCTTTCTTT

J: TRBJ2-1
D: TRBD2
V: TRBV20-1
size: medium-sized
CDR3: CSALNRLAGGGQFF
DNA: TGCAGTGCTCTCAATCGGCTAGCGGGAGGGGGGCAGTTCTTC

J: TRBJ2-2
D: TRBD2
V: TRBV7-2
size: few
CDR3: CASSLLAGVTGELFF
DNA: TGTGCCAGCAGCTTACTAGCGGGAGTCACCGGGGAGCTGTTTTTT

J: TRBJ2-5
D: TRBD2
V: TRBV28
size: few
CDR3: CASSSPGLAEETQYF
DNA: TGTGCCAGCAGTTCCCCGGGACTAGCGGAAGAGACCCAGTACTTC

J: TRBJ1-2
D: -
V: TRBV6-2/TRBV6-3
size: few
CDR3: CASSYRPTATRDGYTF
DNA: TGTGCCAGCAGTTACAGGCCGACAGCGACTCGGGATGGCTACACCTTC

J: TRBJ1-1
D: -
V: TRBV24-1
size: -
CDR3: CATGGEMNTEAFF
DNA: TGTGCCACCGGCGGGGAAATGAACACTGAAGCTTTCTTT

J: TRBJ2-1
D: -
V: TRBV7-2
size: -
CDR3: CASSLDRKGLSYNERFF
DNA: TGTGCCAGCAGCTTAGATCGTAAGGGCCTATCCTACAATGAGCGGTTCTTC

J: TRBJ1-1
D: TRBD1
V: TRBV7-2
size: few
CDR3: CASSFLLRGPNTEAFF
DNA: TGTGCCAGCAGCTTCTTGCTTAGGGGGCCGAACACTGAAGCTTTCTTT

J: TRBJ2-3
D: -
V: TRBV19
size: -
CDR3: CASSRAVLADTQYF
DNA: TGTGCCAGTAGTAGGGCAGTCCTAGCGGATACGCAGTATTTT

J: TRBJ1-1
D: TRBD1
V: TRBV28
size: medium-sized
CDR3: CASSRQWGAGGETEAFF
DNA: TGTGCCAGCAGTCGACAGTGGGGGGCAGGGGGAGAGACTGAAGCTTTCTTT

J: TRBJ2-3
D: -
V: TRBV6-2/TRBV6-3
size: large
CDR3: CANPGEGRADTQYF
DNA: TGTGCCAACCCAGGGGAGGGTCGGGCAGATACGCAGTATTTT

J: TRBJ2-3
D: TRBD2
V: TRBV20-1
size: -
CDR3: CSARSFSGAGDTQYF
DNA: TGCAGTGCTAGATCTTTTAGCGGGGCCGGGGATACGCAGTATTTT